This T cell receptor (beta chain) comes out of a study of Graves' ophthalmopathy and Graves' hyperthyroidism. From RNA, the CDR3 regions of TCR beta chains were amplified and sequenced. HTBI-primed first-round RT-PCR preceded second-round multiplex PCR. TCRdb recomputed calls from the multiplex PCR reads with MiXCR, one row per CDR3 protein. The sample records about half a million distinct CDR3 sequences, roughly 14% being singletons. At least ten counts were recorded for this clonotype. The clonotype comes from a woman younger than 45 with Graves' ophthalmopathy. Sequencing was done on a sample of blood.

The DNA for the CDR3 is TGTGCCAGCAGTTTCAGGGCTAGCGGAGCTAGCACAGATACGCAGTATTTT. Translation gives CASSFRASGASTDTQYF. The chain employs TRBV12-3 or TRBV12-4 and TRBJ2-3; TRBD2 matches at 7 bases. V lost 3 bases to trimming and J lost 0 bases; unmatched junction nucleotides: 9. The CDR3 runs 17 residues.